The rows below give T cell receptor beta chains drawn from one sample of a study of human T cells and chemical hapten exposure. From the RACE reads, TCRdb called clonotypes with MiXCR, one entry per CDR3 protein. The sample lists about 40,000 distinct CDR3 sequences; around 9% were seen once. The sequencing used whole blood, collected in connection with sensitization to the hapten diphenylcyclopropenone (DPC). These TCRs come from a woman between 35 and 50 years old with alopecia areata. Some clones in this sample may be carry-over from other donors' samples. CDR3s include the opening cysteine and the closing phenylalanine or tryptophan.

V	J	length	CDR3
TRBV4-2	TRBJ1-4	15	CASSQVGTTNEKLFF
TRBV20-1	TRBJ2-1	15	CSASRRSPHGNEQFF
TRBV3-1	TRBJ1-3	18	CASSQTDPRRLTGNTIYF
TRBV4-1	TRBJ1-2	16	CASSQPRTGGNYGYTF
TRBV29-1	TRBJ1-1	13	CSVEARQGVPAFF
TRBV21-1	TRBJ2-7	16	CASSKTAGTGSYEQYF
TRBV4-1	TRBJ1-1	17	CASSQEKSGTVDTEAFF
TRBV6-1	TRBJ2-7	14	CASSEYRTGGEQYF
TRBV20-1	TRBJ2-7	16	CSARGGSGGDSYEQYF
TRBV4-1	TRBJ2-1	15	CASSYLGLAVNEQFF
TRBV3-1	TRBJ1-5	12	CASSPSGQPQHF
TRBV19	TRBJ2-2	16	CASGRTGPIKTGELFF
TRBV18	TRBJ1-1	15	CASSPPSRQGTEAFF
TRBV7-6	TRBJ2-7	13	CASSRTHSYEQYF
TRBV7-2	TRBJ1-5	14	CASSYRTGNQPQHF
TRBV7-3	TRBJ2-3	16	CASSERALGDTDTQYF
TRBV5-5	TRBJ2-3	14	CASIGLAGTDTQYF
TRBV20-1	TRBJ2-2	12	CSARRGSGELFF
TRBV6-4	TRBJ2-3	13	CASSDSAATSQYF
TRBV5-5	TRBJ2-7	13	CASSLIGKGEQYF
TRBV2	TRBJ2-6	16	CASSGQRLAGANVLTF
TRBV27	TRBJ1-1	13	CASSLLGTAEAFF
TRBV10-3	TRBJ2-5	13	CAISSTSTETQYF
TRBV12-3/TRBV12-4	TRBJ1-6	14	CASSPGQGNSPLHF
TRBV4-1	TRBJ2-7	14	CASSQVPGAYEQYF
TRBV7-9	TRBJ1-1	15	CASSHSAEMNTEAFF
TRBV10-3	TRBJ1-1	13	CATGTGVNTEAFF
TRBV5-1	TRBJ1-4	16	CASSLIPGTGVEKLFF
TRBV4-1	TRBJ1-2	17	CASSQVHRARPYYGYTF
TRBV29-1	TRBJ2-3	13	CSVGILRTDTQYF
TRBV4-1	TRBJ2-7	13	CASSQGTGAEQYF
TRBV20-1	TRBJ1-1	14	CSARVSGRRTEAFF
TRBV20-1	TRBJ1-2	11	CSARDRSDSGF
TRBV6-5	TRBJ1-2	15	CASRTGKRVNYGYTF
TRBV7-8	TRBJ2-5	16	CASSSTGAMYQETQYF
TRBV12-3/TRBV12-4	TRBJ2-2	17	CASSLPRLAGNTGELFF
TRBV6-4	TRBJ2-3	16	CASSDTVAGDVDTQYF
TRBV18	TRBJ2-1	15	CASSPPSRGYNEQFF
TRBV6-5	TRBJ1-1	13	CASSLSTVHEAFF
TRBV30	TRBJ1-3	15	CAWSKLRGAGNTIYF
TRBV5-4	TRBJ2-3	13	CASSLSGADTQYF
TRBV2	TRBJ1-5	14	CASRLDSSNQPQHF
TRBV30	TRBJ2-7	12	CAWEGHLGEQYF
TRBV21-1	TRBJ2-5	16	CASSKGASGPQETQYF
TRBV12-3/TRBV12-4	TRBJ2-7	13	CASSLSGRYEQYF
TRBV5-1	TRBJ2-5	14	CASSLEGPIQTQYF
TRBV18	TRBJ2-7	13	CASSRDGTAGQYF
TRBV4-2	TRBJ1-1	14	CASSQEQRRTEAFF
TRBV20-1	TRBJ1-1	15	CSARGEPLTNTEAFF
TRBV28	TRBJ2-7	17	CASTLVWGLAGGERKYF
TRBV29-1	TRBJ1-1	11	CSVEDGGKAFF
TRBV29-1	TRBJ2-3	10	CSGRMDTQYF
TRBV4-1	TRBJ2-5	12	CASSPLDAPQYF
TRBV18	TRBJ2-5	13	CASAPTVQETQYF